This T cell receptor (beta chain) was documented in a study of T cell responses to AZD1222 COVID-19 vaccine. Points from the study as a whole: Repertoires were collected only later (after the peak T cell response had occurred). In a largely white British group with more females than males, clonal diversity was possibly underestimated. Unmutated variant regions reportedly attract nearly half of all spike-specific TCRs.

TCRdb's copy holds only in-frame clones and misses some; the assay was immunoSEQ multiplex PCR. This table holds around 190,000 clones, about 91% found once. About this clone: Its antigen is currently unknown.

After removal of 4 bases from V and 2 bases from J, the junction contained 6 bases not matched to a gene. There are 14 residues in the CDR3. Germline V CDR1 and CDR2: SQVTM, ANQGSEA. The chain carries TRBV29-1 and TRBJ2-7; 9 bases agree with TRBD2. This TCR was recovered from an adult in good health. The starting material was peripheral blood, obtained on day 0 of AZD1222 vaccination. Here the CDR3 reads CSVGPGLATYEQYF. The DNA for the CDR3 is TGCAGCGTTGGCCCGGGACTAGCCACCTACGAGCAGTACTTC.